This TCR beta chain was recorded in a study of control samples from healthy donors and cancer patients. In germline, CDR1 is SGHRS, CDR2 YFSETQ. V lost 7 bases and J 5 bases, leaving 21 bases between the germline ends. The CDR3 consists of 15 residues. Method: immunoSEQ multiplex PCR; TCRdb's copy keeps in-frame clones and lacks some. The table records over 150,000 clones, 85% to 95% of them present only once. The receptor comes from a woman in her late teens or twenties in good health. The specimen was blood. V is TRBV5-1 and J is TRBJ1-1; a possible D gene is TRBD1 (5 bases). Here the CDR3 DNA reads TGCGCCAGCCGGGGGACCGCCGGAATGGGGACTGAAGCTTTCTTT. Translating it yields CASRGTAGMGTEAFF.